This T cell receptor (beta chain) is drawn from a study of breast tumors, draining lymph nodes, adjacent tissues. Study observations and caveats: Luminal-like breast cancer showed significantly higher tumor–nontumor repertoire similarity than basal-like. Tumor repertoires ranked between lymph nodes and nontumor tissue in diversity, with V and J gene preferences.

This CDR3 contains 14 residues. The germline V gene encodes CDR1 MNHEY and CDR2 SVGEGT. Trimming removed 5 bases from V and 10 bases from J; junction bases left unmatched: 7. This clonotype was detected once. Its antigen is undetermined. Samples came from axillary lymph nodes draining the breast cancer. TCRdb re-called the multiplex PCR reads through MiXCR, storing one row per CDR3 protein. The sample records about 220,000 distinct CDR3 sequences, under 35% being singletons. The TCR originated in a female donor with breast cancer. Some clones in this sample may be carry-over from other donors' samples. The sequenced sample was axillary lymph node tissue. The chain joins TRBV6-2 or TRBV6-3 to TRBJ1-4, with 10 bases lining up with TRBD1. The CDR3 reads CASSHRQGAGKLFF. In DNA form, the CDR3 reads TGTGCCAGCAGTCACCGACAGGGGGCGGGAAAACTGTTTTTT.